The source of this T cell receptor beta chain is a study of shared clonotypes between healthy human individuals. Study at large: Each donor had three CD4 naive, three CD4 memory, two CD8 naive and one CD8 memory plate.

The CDR3 extends over 16 amino acids. V shed 2 bases, J shed 2 bases, and the junction held 0 bases outside the gene matches. The germline gives CDR1 SGHTA, CDR2 FQGTGA. Several immunoSEQ 96-well plates shared each subset's DNA, each plate a replicate. Data came from immunoSEQ multiplex PCR; TCRdb stores just in-frame clones and leaves some out. The table shows more than 400,000 clones, with 96% occurring only once. With respect to this clone: No antigen is known for it.

Study-wide findings and caveats: Naive subsets generally had larger estimated richness than memory subsets. Sequencing depth was a factor that was expected to affect clonotype sharing among donors.

The chain links TRBV7-3 to TRBJ2-5, with 15 bases aligning to TRBD2. Sequenced sample: naive CD4+ T cells sorted from blood. Sample subset: CD45RA+ positively selected. This clonotype originated in a woman in her twenties or thirties in good health. The CDR3 is CASSLGLAGGQETQYF. CDR3 in DNA: TGTGCCAGCAGCTTAGGACTAGCGGGAGGGCAAGAGACCCAGTACTTC.